The rows below give T cell receptor beta chains drawn from one sample of a study of blood T cell repertoires in COVID-19. Measured with immunoSEQ multiplex PCR; TCRdb has only the in-frame clones, and not every one. The sample has 150,000 to 200,000 clones; around 83% are singletons. Sequencing input: peripheral blood. All receptors derive from a woman between 40 and 55 years old with acute or convalescent COVID-19. Both conserved end residues are part of each CDR3.

v_call: TRBV30; j_call: TRBJ2-5; cdr3_aa: CAWSPKGGNRPQETQYF
v_call: TRBV29-1; j_call: TRBJ2-6; cdr3_aa: CSVVGTGANVLTF
v_call: TRBV19; j_call: TRBJ1-6; cdr3_aa: CASSMSSYNSPLHF
v_call: TRBV27; j_call: TRBJ1-2; cdr3_aa: CASSSGQGFNYGYTF
v_call: TRBV15; j_call: TRBJ1-2; cdr3_aa: CATSQDRAGPGYTF
v_call: TRBV27; j_call: TRBJ2-3; cdr3_aa: CASSLLGTGGTDTQYF
v_call: TRBV19; j_call: TRBJ2-3; cdr3_aa: CASSLGLAASTDTQYF
v_call: TRBV6-5; j_call: TRBJ1-5; cdr3_aa: CASSRPGQGIQPQHF
v_call: TRBV7-6; j_call: TRBJ1-6; cdr3_aa: CASSLRSASGPYNSPLHF
v_call: TRBV2; j_call: TRBJ2-7; cdr3_aa: CASSFDRPGEQYF
v_call: TRBV5-6; j_call: TRBJ1-2; cdr3_aa: CASSHRDQGAEGYTF
v_call: TRBV7-8; j_call: TRBJ2-3; cdr3_aa: CASSATSGGAGYTDTQYF
v_call: TRBV10-3; j_call: TRBJ1-1; cdr3_aa: CAISEWTGGTEAFF
v_call: TRBV29-1; j_call: TRBJ2-7; cdr3_aa: CSVPTKARKTYEQYF
v_call: TRBV14; j_call: TRBJ1-2; cdr3_aa: CASSQVGGRVYGYTF
v_call: TRBV3-1/TRBV3-2; j_call: TRBJ2-2; cdr3_aa: CASSLTQNTGELFF
v_call: TRBV9; j_call: TRBJ2-3; cdr3_aa: CASSGQVIATDTQYF
v_call: TRBV6-5; j_call: TRBJ1-3; cdr3_aa: CASSAGTGVGNTIYF
v_call: TRBV4-1; j_call: TRBJ2-1; cdr3_aa: CASSQDRRSGSLNEQFF
v_call: TRBV4-1; j_call: TRBJ2-1; cdr3_aa: CASSQDSSGYNEQFF
v_call: TRBV5-6; j_call: TRBJ2-1; cdr3_aa: CASLTSGFSNSYNEQFF
v_call: TRBV11-1; j_call: TRBJ2-2; cdr3_aa: CASSFYRRGPPGELFF
v_call: TRBV13; j_call: TRBJ2-7; cdr3_aa: CASSSSGGDYEQYF
v_call: TRBV5-1; j_call: TRBJ2-5; cdr3_aa: CASSLKTAQETQYF
v_call: TRBV9; j_call: TRBJ1-4; cdr3_aa: CASSPTGGSEKLFF
v_call: TRBV5-5; j_call: TRBJ1-1; cdr3_aa: CASSLAGFSVVDTEAFF
v_call: TRBV24-1; j_call: TRBJ2-5; cdr3_aa: CATSLGTSAAETQYF
v_call: TRBV14; j_call: TRBJ2-1; cdr3_aa: CASSQETGWLAAYNEQFF
v_call: TRBV28; j_call: TRBJ1-1; cdr3_aa: CASSLMGRLAFF
v_call: TRBV28; j_call: TRBJ1-2; cdr3_aa: CASRGGIEDRNYGYTF
v_call: TRBV28; j_call: TRBJ2-7; cdr3_aa: CASRTSAARIEQYF
v_call: TRBV7-5; j_call: TRBJ1-4; cdr3_aa: CARSSTPGQGNEKLFF
v_call: TRBV5-1; j_call: TRBJ2-3; cdr3_aa: CASSGTSGGDTQYF
v_call: TRBV27; j_call: TRBJ2-5; cdr3_aa: CASSLRSEETQYF
v_call: TRBV28; j_call: TRBJ2-6; cdr3_aa: CATRTSGGTSGANVLTF
v_call: TRBV18; j_call: TRBJ1-1; cdr3_aa: CASSPGGGAFF
v_call: TRBV5-5; j_call: TRBJ1-2; cdr3_aa: CASSLTLGTGDYGYTF
v_call: TRBV9; j_call: TRBJ1-2; cdr3_aa: CASSVGPSRGYGYTF
v_call: TRBV7-3; j_call: TRBJ2-1; cdr3_aa: CASSLMWGSGQFF
v_call: TRBV28; j_call: TRBJ2-5; cdr3_aa: CASSFRVETQYF
v_call: TRBV5-1; j_call: TRBJ1-2; cdr3_aa: CASSLDPVYGYTF
v_call: TRBV3-1/TRBV3-2; j_call: TRBJ1-5; cdr3_aa: CASSQFGEPQHF
v_call: TRBV10-1; j_call: TRBJ2-7; cdr3_aa: CASSATVAGEQYF
v_call: TRBV5-1; j_call: TRBJ2-7; cdr3_aa: CASSPRGAPNEQYF
v_call: TRBV6-5; j_call: TRBJ2-1; cdr3_aa: CASSSLAGYHNEQFF
v_call: TRBV7-2; j_call: TRBJ2-1; cdr3_aa: CASSYSGVAEQFF
v_call: TRBV4-1; j_call: TRBJ2-1; cdr3_aa: CASSQSPGQRLYNEQFF
v_call: TRBV10-3; j_call: TRBJ1-2; cdr3_aa: CAISESRDGYTF
v_call: TRBV4-1; j_call: TRBJ1-1; cdr3_aa: CASSQDPSAGLYTEAFF
v_call: TRBV4-1; j_call: TRBJ2-1; cdr3_aa: CASSLSGTSFIDEQFF
v_call: TRBV11-1; j_call: TRBJ2-1; cdr3_aa: CASSFRRVEQFF
v_call: TRBV28; j_call: TRBJ1-2; cdr3_aa: CASSFLSGGPHGYTF
v_call: TRBV5-5; j_call: TRBJ2-5; cdr3_aa: CASSPRQGSALETQYF
v_call: TRBV5-1; j_call: TRBJ2-3; cdr3_aa: CASSYLAGGSPDTQYF
v_call: TRBV5-1; j_call: TRBJ2-1; cdr3_aa: CASSPGRESNEQFF